Listed below are T cell receptor beta chains from one sample, sequenced in a study of blood T cell repertoires in COVID-19. The data were produced by immunoSEQ multiplex PCR, yet TCRdb's version contains in-frame clones alone and is incomplete. The table lists about 230,000 clones, around four fifths of them singletons. The specimen sequenced was peripheral blood. All receptors come from a woman between 65 and 79 years old with active or convalescent COVID-19. CDR3s include the opening cysteine and the closing phenylalanine or tryptophan. Each record gives: J gene, V gene, D gene, clone size, CDR3 DNA, CDR3 protein. The D gene is left open where the match is weak. Rows may omit the clone size; those that give it use once, few, many or a size class.

>TRBJ2-3|TRBV5-1|NA|NA
TGCGCCAGCAGCTTGGCCCCCGTTCCTAGCACAGATACGCAGTATTTT
CASSLAPVPSTDTQYF
>TRBJ2-1|TRBV19|TRBD2|NA
TGTGCCAGTAGTGTGGCGGGAGGGCAAAATGAGCAGTTCTTC
CASSVAGGQNEQFF
>TRBJ2-5|TRBV4-2|TRBD2|NA
TGTGCCAGCAGCCAAGAGGGTTTTGGGGGACTAGCCAGTTCACGCCTAGGGGAGACCCAGTACTTC
CASSQEGFGGLASSRLGETQYF
>TRBJ2-3|TRBV3-1/TRBV3-2|TRBD1|NA
TGTGCCAGCATTGGGGACAGGGTAGCAACTAGCCAGGAGGAAGATACGCAGTATTTT
CASIGDRVATSQEEDTQYF
>TRBJ1-5|TRBV7-3|TRBD1|NA
TGTGCCAGCAGCTTAAAAGGGACAGACCCCAATCAGCCCCAGCATTTT
CASSLKGTDPNQPQHF
>TRBJ2-3|TRBV30|NA|NA
TGTGCCTGGAGTCTAAACTCCGTGCGGCATATAAAGTATTTT
CAWSLNSVRHIKYF
>TRBJ1-2|TRBV4-2|TRBD1|NA
TGTGCCAGCAGCCACTACGACAGGGGAAGTAACTATGGCTACACCTTC
CASSHYDRGSNYGYTF
>TRBJ2-5|TRBV28|NA|NA
TGTGCCAGCAGTTCCACGACTAGTCCCGTGCTTGTGACCCAGTACTTC
CASSSTTSPVLVTQYF
>TRBJ1-2|TRBV28|TRBD1|NA
TGTGCCAGCAGTCCTGGTTTGGGACAGGCAAACTATGGCTACACCTTC
CASSPGLGQANYGYTF
>TRBJ2-2|TRBV9|NA|NA
TGTGCCAGCAGGTCGACGGGGGTCGGGGAGCTGTTTTTT
CASRSTGVGELFF
>TRBJ2-5|TRBV7-7|NA|NA
TGTGCCAGCACCCAAGGGGTGTCGGGGACCCAGTACTTC
CASTQGVSGTQYF
>TRBJ1-5|TRBV30|NA|NA
TGTGCCTGGAGTCTTAACAGGGATCAGCCCCAGCATTTT
CAWSLNRDQPQHF
>TRBJ1-6|TRBV4-3|TRBD1|NA
TGCGCCAGCAGCCACCTACAGGGGGAGGTTTCACCCCTCCACTTT
CASSHLQGEVSPLHF
>TRBJ2-5|TRBV19|NA|once
TGTGCCAGTAGTATAGCGGAGACCCAGTACTTC
CASSIAETQYF
>TRBJ1-1|TRBV5-1|NA|NA
TGCGCCAGCAGCTCTGGGAGCACAATGAACACTGAAGCTTTCTTT
CASSSGSTMNTEAFF
>TRBJ2-1|TRBV7-2|TRBD2|NA
TGTGCCAGCAGCTTAGCGCCCCTAGCGGGAGTCCATGAGCAGTTCTTC
CASSLAPLAGVHEQFF
>TRBJ2-7|TRBV2|NA|NA
TGTGCCAGCAGGACAGATTTCTACGAGCAGTACTTC
CASRTDFYEQYF
>TRBJ1-1|TRBV6-5|NA|NA
TGTGCCAGCAGTTCCGCGGGGGGATCAACTGAAGCTTTCTTT
CASSSAGGSTEAFF
>TRBJ1-2|TRBV3-1/TRBV3-2|TRBD1|NA
TGTGCCAGCAGCCAGAGAGTGGGCAGGGGGCTTGGGGGCTACACCTTC
CASSQRVGRGLGGYTF
>TRBJ2-3|TRBV19|NA|NA
TGTGCCAGTAGTTTCCAGGGGACTACCACAGATACGCAGTATTTT
CASSFQGTTTDTQYF
>TRBJ2-3|TRBV11-3|NA|few
TGTGCCAGCAGCTTTCAGGCCACAGATACGCAGTATTTT
CASSFQATDTQYF
>TRBJ1-5|TRBV7-9|NA|NA
TGTGCCAGCAGCTCGGACTTCGACGGTCCGCCCCAGCATTTT
CASSSDFDGPPQHF
>TRBJ1-4|TRBV5-5|TRBD1|NA
TGTGCCAGCAGCTGGACAGGGGACGAAAAACTGTTTTTT
CASSWTGDEKLFF
>TRBJ2-1|TRBV19|TRBD2|NA
TGTGCCACCTCAGTAATGGGGACTAGCGGCCACAATGAGCAGTTCTTC
CATSVMGTSGHNEQFF
>TRBJ2-3|TRBV20-1|TRBD2|NA
TGCAGTGCTAGTCCCGTCACTACGGCGGGAGCCCTTAGCACAGATACGCAGTATTTT
CSASPVTTAGALSTDTQYF
>TRBJ2-1|TRBV7-7|TRBD1|once
TGTGCTAGCAGCTTAGGGCAGGGGGCCTACAATGAGCAGTTCTTC
CASSLGQGAYNEQFF
>TRBJ2-7|TRBV29-1|TRBD1|NA
TGCAGCGTTGTGGCAGGGGGAAAAGGGGAGCAGTACTTC
CSVVAGGKGEQYF
>TRBJ1-2|TRBV30|TRBD1|NA
TGTGCCTGGAGTGTAAACAGGGGGTTAGGCTACACCTTC
CAWSVNRGLGYTF
>TRBJ1-1|TRBV7-2|NA|once
TGTGCCAGCAGCTTCAACCGCCGGGACACTGAAGCTTTCTTT
CASSFNRRDTEAFF
>TRBJ1-2|TRBV28|NA|NA
TGTGCCAGCAGTTTGAGCGGAGTCTATGGCTACACCTTC
CASSLSGVYGYTF
>TRBJ2-7|TRBV5-1|TRBD2|NA
TGCGCCAGCAGCTTACCCCTAGCGGGAGGCTCCTACGAGCAGTACTTC
CASSLPLAGGSYEQYF
>TRBJ1-1|TRBV15|NA|NA
TGTGCCACCAGCAGAGATCTTGAAGGAGGCACTGAAGCTTTCTTT
CATSRDLEGGTEAFF
>TRBJ2-6|TRBV19|TRBD2|NA
TGTGCCAGTAGTACGCGTAGGTGGACTAGCGACCCCTCTGGGGCCAACGTCCTGACTTTC
CASSTRRWTSDPSGANVLTF
>TRBJ1-2|TRBV7-2|TRBD1|NA
TGTGCCAGCAGCTTAGCAGGCAGGGGGCAATACTATGGCTACACCTTC
CASSLAGRGQYYGYTF
>TRBJ2-2|TRBV25-1|NA|NA
TGTGCCAGCAGTGAACCCATGGGGCCCCAGCCCGGGGAGCTGTTTTTT
CASSEPMGPQPGELFF
>TRBJ2-1|TRBV7-2|TRBD2|NA
TGTGCCAGCAGCTCTCGGACTAGCGGGAGTGAGCAGTTCTTC
CASSSRTSGSEQFF
>TRBJ2-2|TRBV5-1|NA|NA
TGCGCCACCAGGGGTAGGGGCGACACCGGGGAGCTGTTTTTT
CATRGRGDTGELFF
>TRBJ2-7|TRBV5-4|TRBD2|NA
TGTGCCAGCAGCTTGTATACGGGAGGAACCTACGAGCAGTACTTC
CASSLYTGGTYEQYF
>TRBJ2-5|TRBV3-1/TRBV3-2|NA|NA
TGTGCCAGCAGCCAAGGCGCGAATCAAGAGACCCAGTACTTC
CASSQGANQETQYF
>TRBJ1-2|TRBV5-1|TRBD1|NA
TGCGCCAGCAGCTTGGGACAGGGGCCCCTTTTGTATACCTTC
CASSLGQGPLLYTF
>TRBJ1-6|TRBV7-3|TRBD1|NA
TGTGCCAGCAGCTTGACCGGGACAGGGGAGTCACCCCTCCACTTT
CASSLTGTGESPLHF
>TRBJ1-4|TRBV29-1|NA|NA
TGCAGCGTGACGCAGGGGTTATCTAATGAAAAACTGTTTTTT
CSVTQGLSNEKLFF
>TRBJ2-7|TRBV18|TRBD2|NA
TGTGCCAGCTCACTTTCCGGGACTAGCGGATCTGGGCAGTACTTC
CASSLSGTSGSGQYF
>TRBJ1-2|TRBV5-5|NA|NA
TGTGCCAGCAGCTTGGGGCAGGGAAGCTATGGCTACACCTTC
CASSLGQGSYGYTF
>TRBJ2-7|TRBV5-1|TRBD2|NA
TGCGCCAGCAGCTTGGAAGTAGCGGGGGGTTACGAGCAGTACTTC
CASSLEVAGGYEQYF
>TRBJ1-3|TRBV5-4|NA|NA
TGTGCCAGCAGCCGGTACGGACAGAACATATATTTT
CASSRYGQNIYF
>TRBJ1-2|TRBV19|NA|NA
TGTGCCAGTAGTATCGTCGGGGATCTCTATGGCTACACCTTC
CASSIVGDLYGYTF
>TRBJ1-5|TRBV19|TRBD1|NA
TGTGCCAGTAGTTTCCGGGACAGGGGGCAGCCCCAGCATTTT
CASSFRDRGQPQHF
>TRBJ1-5|TRBV28|NA|NA
TGTGCCAGCAGTTTGGGGGGGACCAATCAGCCCCAGCATTTT
CASSLGGTNQPQHF
>TRBJ2-7|TRBV3-1/TRBV3-2|NA|once
TGTGCCAGCAGCCAAAGTGGGCCTCTGGGCGAGCAGTACTTC
CASSQSGPLGEQYF
>TRBJ2-7|TRBV25-1|TRBD1|NA
TGTGCCAGCAGTGCTAGCTCCGGGACAGGGGCGGACGAGCAGTACTTC
CASSASSGTGADEQYF
>TRBJ1-4|TRBV7-6|NA|NA
TGTGCCAGCAGTCCATTCCCGACTGCAACTAATGAAAAACTGTTTTTT
CASSPFPTATNEKLFF
>TRBJ2-2|TRBV6-5|NA|NA
TGTGCCAGCAGTTACTCGGCGGTGCTCCGAACCGGGGAGCTGTTTTTT
CASSYSAVLRTGELFF
>TRBJ2-5|TRBV12-3/TRBV12-4|NA|NA
TGTGCCAGCAGAGCGACGTTCCAAGAGACCCAGTACTTC
CASRATFQETQYF
>TRBJ1-1|TRBV6-2/TRBV6-3|TRBD1|NA
TGTGCCAGCAGTTACTTACAGGGGGAGACTGAAGCTTTCTTT
CASSYLQGETEAFF
>TRBJ1-1|TRBV6-2/TRBV6-3|TRBD1|once
TGTGCCAGCAGTCCCCTACAATCCGACAGGGTGGCTTTCTTT
CASSPLQSDRVAFF
>TRBJ2-7|TRBV7-2|NA|NA
TGTGCCAGCAGCCCCCGAGTTGGGGGGTCCTACGAGCAGTACTTC
CASSPRVGGSYEQYF
>TRBJ1-5|TRBV9|NA|NA
TGTGCCAGCAGCGTCGGAGGGAATAGCAATCAGCCCCAGCATTTT
CASSVGGNSNQPQHF
>TRBJ2-7|TRBV3-1/TRBV3-2|TRBD2|NA
TGTGCCAGCAGCCAAACTAGCGGTTCCTACGAGCAGTACTTC
CASSQTSGSYEQYF
>TRBJ2-1|TRBV18|NA|NA
TGTGCCAGCTCACCACAGCGGGACATAAACTACAATGAGCAGTTCTTC
CASSPQRDINYNEQFF